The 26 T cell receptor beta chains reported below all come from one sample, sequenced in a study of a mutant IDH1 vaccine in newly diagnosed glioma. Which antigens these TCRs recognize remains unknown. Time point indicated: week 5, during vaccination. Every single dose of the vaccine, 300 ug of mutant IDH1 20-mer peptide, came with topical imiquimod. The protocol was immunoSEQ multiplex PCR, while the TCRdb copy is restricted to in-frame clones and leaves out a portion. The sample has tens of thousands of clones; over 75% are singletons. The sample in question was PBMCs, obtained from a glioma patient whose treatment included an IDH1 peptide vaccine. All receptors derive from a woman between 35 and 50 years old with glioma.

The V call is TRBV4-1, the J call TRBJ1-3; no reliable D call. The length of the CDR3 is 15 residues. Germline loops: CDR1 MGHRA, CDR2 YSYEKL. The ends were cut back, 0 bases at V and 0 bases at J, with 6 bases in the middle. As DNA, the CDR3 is TGCGCCAGCAGCCAAGACAGGACCTCTGGAAACACCATATATTTT. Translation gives CASSQDRTSGNTIYF.

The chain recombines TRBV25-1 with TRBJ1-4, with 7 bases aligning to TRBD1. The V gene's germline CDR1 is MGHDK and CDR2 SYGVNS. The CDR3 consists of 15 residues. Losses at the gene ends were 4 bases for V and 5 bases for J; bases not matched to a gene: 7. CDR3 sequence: CASSAGQAGNEKLFF. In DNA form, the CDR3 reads TGTGCCAGCAGTGCCGGACAGGCGGGGAATGAAAAACTGTTTTTT.

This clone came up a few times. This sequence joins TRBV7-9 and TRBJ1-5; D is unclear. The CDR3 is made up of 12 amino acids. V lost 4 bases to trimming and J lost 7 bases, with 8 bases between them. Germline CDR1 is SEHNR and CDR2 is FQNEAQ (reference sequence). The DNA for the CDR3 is TGTGCCAGCAGCTCCCCCGGGCAGCCCCAGCATTTT. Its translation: CASSSPGQPQHF.

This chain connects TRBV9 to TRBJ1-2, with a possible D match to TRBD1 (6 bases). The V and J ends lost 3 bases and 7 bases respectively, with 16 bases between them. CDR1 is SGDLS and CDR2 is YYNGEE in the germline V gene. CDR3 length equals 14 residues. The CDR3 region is CASSGGRAAGGYTF. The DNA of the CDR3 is TGTGCCAGCAGCGGGGGGCGGGCAGCAGGTGGCTACACCTTC.

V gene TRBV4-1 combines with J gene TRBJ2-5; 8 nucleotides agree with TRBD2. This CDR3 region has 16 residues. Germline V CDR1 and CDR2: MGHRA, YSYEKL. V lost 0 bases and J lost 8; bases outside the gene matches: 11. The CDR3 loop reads CASSQDPSSGGLTQYF. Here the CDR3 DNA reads TGCGCCAGCAGCCAAGATCCCTCCAGCGGGGGATTAACCCAGTACTTC.

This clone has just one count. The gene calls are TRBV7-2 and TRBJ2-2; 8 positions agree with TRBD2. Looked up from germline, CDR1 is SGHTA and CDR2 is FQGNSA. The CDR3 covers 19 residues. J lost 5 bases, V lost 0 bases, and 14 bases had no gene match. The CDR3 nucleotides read TGTGCCAGCAGCTTAGCCGTTAGGGGAGCGGGGGTACCGACCGGGGAGCTGTTTTTT. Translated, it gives CASSLAVRGAGVPTGELFF.

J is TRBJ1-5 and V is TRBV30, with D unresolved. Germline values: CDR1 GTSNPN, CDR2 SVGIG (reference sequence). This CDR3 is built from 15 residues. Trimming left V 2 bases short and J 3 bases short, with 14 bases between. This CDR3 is CAWSFPGSNNQPQHF. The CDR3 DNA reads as TGTGCCTGGAGTTTCCCGGGGTCGAACAATCAGCCCCAGCATTTT.

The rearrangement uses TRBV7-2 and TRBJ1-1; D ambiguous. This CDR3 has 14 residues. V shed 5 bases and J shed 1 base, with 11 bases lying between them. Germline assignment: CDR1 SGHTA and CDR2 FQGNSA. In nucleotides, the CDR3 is TGTGCCAGCAGCCGAGGAGATAGGAACACTGAAGCTTTCTTT. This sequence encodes CASSRGDRNTEAFF.

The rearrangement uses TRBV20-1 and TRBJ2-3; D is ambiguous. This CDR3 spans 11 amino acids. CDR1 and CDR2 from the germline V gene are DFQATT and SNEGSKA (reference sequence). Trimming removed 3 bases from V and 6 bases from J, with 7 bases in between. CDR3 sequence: CSASPRDTQYF. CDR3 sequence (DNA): TGCAGTGCTAGCCCCCGGGATACGCAGTATTTT.

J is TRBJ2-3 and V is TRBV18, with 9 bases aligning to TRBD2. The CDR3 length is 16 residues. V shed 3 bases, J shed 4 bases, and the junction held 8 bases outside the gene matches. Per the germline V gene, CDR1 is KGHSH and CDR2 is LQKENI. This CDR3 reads CASSPFRGGAPDTQYF. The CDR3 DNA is TGTGCCAGCTCACCGTTTCGCGGGGGGGCCCCAGATACGCAGTATTTT.

CDR3 DNA: TGTGCCAGCAGGCCTCCCCCGGGCTATTATGGCTACACCTTC. Protein product: CASRPPPGYYGYTF. The genes are TRBV7-9 and TRBJ1-2; D remains unclear. This CDR3 spans 14 amino acids. CDR1 and CDR2 from the germline V gene are SEHNR and FQNEAQ (reference sequence). V lost 6 bases and J 5 bases, leaving 16 bases between the germline ends.

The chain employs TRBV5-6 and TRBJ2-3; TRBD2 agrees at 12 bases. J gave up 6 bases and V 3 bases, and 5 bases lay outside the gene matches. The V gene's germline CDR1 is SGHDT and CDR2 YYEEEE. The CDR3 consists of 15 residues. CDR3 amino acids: CASSSSGGAWDTQYF. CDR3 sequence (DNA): TGTGCCAGCAGCTCTAGCGGGGGGGCCTGGGATACGCAGTATTTT.

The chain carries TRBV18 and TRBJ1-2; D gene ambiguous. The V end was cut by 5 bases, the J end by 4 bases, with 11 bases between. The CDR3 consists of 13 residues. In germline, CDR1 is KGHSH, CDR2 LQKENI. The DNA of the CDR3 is TGTGCCAGCTCAACGGGCGGCGGCTATGGCTACACCTTC. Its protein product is CASSTGGGYGYTF.

In DNA, the CDR3 is TGTGCCAGCAGTCGTACAGGGGCCGGGGAGCTGTTTTTT. Protein sequence: CASSRTGAGELFF. The chain has TRBV2 and TRBJ2-2; 7 bases are a match to TRBD1. V was pared by 5 bases and J by 6 bases, with 3 bases of the junction left unmatched. This CDR3 contains 13 residues. Germline V gives CDR1 SNHLY, CDR2 FYNNEI. Complete variable domain (other parts from reference TRBV2 and TRBJ2-2): EPEVTQTPSHQVTQMGQEVILRCVPISNHLYFYWYRQILGQKVEFLVSFYNNEISEKSEIFDDQFSVERPDGSNFTLKIRSTKLEDSAMYFCASSRTGAGELFFGEGSRLTVL.

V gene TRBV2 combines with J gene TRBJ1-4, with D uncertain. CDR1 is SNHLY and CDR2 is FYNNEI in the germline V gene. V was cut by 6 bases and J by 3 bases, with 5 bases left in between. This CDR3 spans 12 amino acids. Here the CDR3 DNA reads TGTGCCAGCAGCGGCCCTAATGAAAAACTGTTTTTT. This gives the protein CASSGPNEKLFF.

In DNA form, the CDR3 reads TGTGCCAGCAGCTTCCGGACAGGGGAACCCTACAATGAGCAGTTCTTC. Translated: CASSFRTGEPYNEQFF. The chain recombines TRBV7-8 with TRBJ2-1; TRBD1 matches 9 bases. The CDR3 spans 16 residues. With 3 bases clipped from V and 2 bases from J, the junction kept 5 bases outside the gene matches. From germline, CDR1 is SGHVS and CDR2 FQNEAQ.

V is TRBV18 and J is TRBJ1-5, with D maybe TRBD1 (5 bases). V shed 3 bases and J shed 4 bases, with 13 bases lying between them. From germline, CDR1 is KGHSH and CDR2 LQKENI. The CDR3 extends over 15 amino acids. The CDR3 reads CASSPSGVGNQPQHF. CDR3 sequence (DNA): TGTGCCAGCTCACCGTCGGGGGTTGGGAATCAGCCCCAGCATTTT.

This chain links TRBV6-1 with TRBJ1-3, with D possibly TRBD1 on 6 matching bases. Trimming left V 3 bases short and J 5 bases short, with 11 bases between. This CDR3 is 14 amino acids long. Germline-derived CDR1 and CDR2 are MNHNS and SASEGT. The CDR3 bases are TGTGCCAGCAGTGAGACAGGCGAGAGAAACACCATATATTTT. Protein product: CASSETGERNTIYF.

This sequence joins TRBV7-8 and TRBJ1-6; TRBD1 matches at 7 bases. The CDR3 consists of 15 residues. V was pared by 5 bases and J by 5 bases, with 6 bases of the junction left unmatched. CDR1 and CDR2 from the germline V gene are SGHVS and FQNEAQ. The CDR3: CASSPRGGDNSPLHF. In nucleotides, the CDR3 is TGTGCCAGCAGCCCCAGGGGGGGGGATAATTCACCCCTCCACTTT.

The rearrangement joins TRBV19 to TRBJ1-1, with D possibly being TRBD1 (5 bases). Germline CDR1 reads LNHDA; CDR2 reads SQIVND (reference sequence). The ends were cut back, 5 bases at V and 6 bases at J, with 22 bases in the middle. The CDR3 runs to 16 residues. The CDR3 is CASSPDRSFPLAEAFF. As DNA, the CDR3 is TGTGCCAGTAGTCCCGACAGATCCTTTCCTTTGGCTGAAGCTTTCTTT.

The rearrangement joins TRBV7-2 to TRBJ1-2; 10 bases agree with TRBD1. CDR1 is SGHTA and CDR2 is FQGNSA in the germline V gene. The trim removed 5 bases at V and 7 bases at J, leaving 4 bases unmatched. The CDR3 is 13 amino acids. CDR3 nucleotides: TGTGCCAGCAGCCAAGGACAGGGGGGTGGCTACACCTTC. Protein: CASSQGQGGGYTF.

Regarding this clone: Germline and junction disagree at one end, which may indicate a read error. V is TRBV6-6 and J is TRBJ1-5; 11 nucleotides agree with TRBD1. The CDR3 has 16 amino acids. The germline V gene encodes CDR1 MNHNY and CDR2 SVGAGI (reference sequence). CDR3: CASSYPWTGGYQLQHF. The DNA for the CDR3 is TGTGCCAGCAGTTACCCGTGGACAGGGGGCTATCAGCTCCAGCATTTT.

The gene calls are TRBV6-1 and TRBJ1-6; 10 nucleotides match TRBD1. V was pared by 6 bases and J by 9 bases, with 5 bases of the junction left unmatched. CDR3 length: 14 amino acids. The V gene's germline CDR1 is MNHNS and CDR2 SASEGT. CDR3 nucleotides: TGTGCCAGCAGAATGGACAGGGGGTTTTCACCCCTCCACTTT. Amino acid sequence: CASRMDRGFSPLHF.

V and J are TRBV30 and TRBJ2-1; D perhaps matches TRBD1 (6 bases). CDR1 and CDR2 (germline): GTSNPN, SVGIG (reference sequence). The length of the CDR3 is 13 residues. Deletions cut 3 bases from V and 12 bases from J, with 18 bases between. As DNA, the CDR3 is TGTGCCTGGAGCGATTTGGGGGCGATTGGGCAGTTCTTC. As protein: CAWSDLGAIGQFF.

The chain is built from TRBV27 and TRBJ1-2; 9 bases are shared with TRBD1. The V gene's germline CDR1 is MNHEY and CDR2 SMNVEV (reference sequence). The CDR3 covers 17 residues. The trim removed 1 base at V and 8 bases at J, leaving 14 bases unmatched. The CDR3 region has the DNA TGTGCCAGCAGTTTATACGGCGGGGCGGGGACAGGGCTAGGCTACACCTTC. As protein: CASSLYGGAGTGLGYTF.

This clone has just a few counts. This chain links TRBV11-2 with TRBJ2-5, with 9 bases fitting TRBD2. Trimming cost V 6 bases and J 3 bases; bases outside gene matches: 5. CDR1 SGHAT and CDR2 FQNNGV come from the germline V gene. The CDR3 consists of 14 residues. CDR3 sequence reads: CASSRTSVKETQYF. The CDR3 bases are TGTGCCAGCAGTCGGACTAGCGTTAAAGAGACCCAGTACTTC.